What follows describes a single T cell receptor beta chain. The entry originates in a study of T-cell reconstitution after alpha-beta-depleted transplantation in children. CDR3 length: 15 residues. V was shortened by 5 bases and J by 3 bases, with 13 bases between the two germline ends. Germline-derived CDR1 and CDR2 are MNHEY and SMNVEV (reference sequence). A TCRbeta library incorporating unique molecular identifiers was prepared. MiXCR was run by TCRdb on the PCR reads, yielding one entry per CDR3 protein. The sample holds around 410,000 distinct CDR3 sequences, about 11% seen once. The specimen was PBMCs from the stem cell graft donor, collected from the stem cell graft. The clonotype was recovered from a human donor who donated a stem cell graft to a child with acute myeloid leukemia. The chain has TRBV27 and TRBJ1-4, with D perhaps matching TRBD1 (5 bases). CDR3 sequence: CASSPRGGANEKLFF. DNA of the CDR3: TGTGCCAGCAGTCCCCGCGGGGGGGCTAATGAAAAACTGTTTTTT.